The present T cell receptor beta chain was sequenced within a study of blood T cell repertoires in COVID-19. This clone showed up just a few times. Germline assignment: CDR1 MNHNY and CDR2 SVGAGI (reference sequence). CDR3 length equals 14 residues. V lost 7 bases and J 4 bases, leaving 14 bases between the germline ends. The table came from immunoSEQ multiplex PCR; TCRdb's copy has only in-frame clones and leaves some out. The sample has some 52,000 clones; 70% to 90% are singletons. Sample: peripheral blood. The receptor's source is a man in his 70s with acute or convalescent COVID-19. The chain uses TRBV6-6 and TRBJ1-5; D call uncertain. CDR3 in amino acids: CASKLGILNQPQHF. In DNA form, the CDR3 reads TGTGCCAGCAAACTAGGGATATTGAATCAGCCCCAGCATTTT.